This T cell receptor (beta chain) was sequenced in a study of control samples from healthy donors and cancer patients. The CDR3 consists of 13 residues. Germline CDR1 reads MDHEN; CDR2 reads SYDVKM. The V end was cut by 7 bases, the J end by 4 bases, with 12 bases between. This clone has only one observation. Produced via immunoSEQ multiplex PCR; TCRdb's table is partial and in-frame only. The table has about 180,000 clones, roughly 90% seen once. The sequence was obtained from a woman aged 50 to 65 in good health. Material for sequencing was blood. The chain carries TRBV28 and TRBJ2-3; the D gene is possibly TRBD2 (6 bases). The CDR3 region has the DNA TGTGCCAGCAACCCGGCGGGGTCAGATACGCAGTATTTT. Protein product: CASNPAGSDTQYF. The whole variable domain, filled in from reference TRBV28 and TRBJ2-3, reads DVKVTQSSRYLVKRTGEKVFLECVQDMDHENMFWYRQDPGLGLRLIYFSYDVKMKEKGDIPEGYSVSREKKERFSLILESASTNQTSMYLCASNPAGSDTQYFGPGTRLTVL.